The T cell receptor delta chain under discussion was sequenced for a study of gamma-delta T cells after stem cell transplantation. Germline CDR1 and CDR2: GEAIGNYY and EKD. This CDR3 is built from 18 residues. The ends were cut back, 0 bases at V and 3 bases at J, with 22 bases in the middle. TCRdb called clones anew from the RT-PCR reads with CATT. The table lists about 1,300 delta-chain clones, approximately 1.8% of them singletons. In its sample, this clone is medium-sized. The TCR sequence derives from a human donor. It is not recorded whose cells these are; they may come from a transplant donor. The chain uses TRDV2 and TRDJ1, with D perhaps matching TRDD3 (8 bases). The sequenced sample consisted of gamma-delta T cells. The CDR3: CACDTIPTLLGGADKLIF. In DNA, the CDR3 is TGTGCCTGTGACACCATTCCTACTCTACTGGGGGGCGCCGATAAACTCATCTTT.